The entry that follows covers one TCR beta chain sequence. The antigen is undetermined. Trimming took 2 bases from V and 0 from J; bases not matched to a gene: 6. Per the germline V gene, CDR1 is KGHSY and CDR2 is FQNENV. The length of the CDR3 is 16 residues. Method: immunoSEQ multiplex PCR; TCRdb's copy keeps in-frame clones and lacks some. The data show tens of thousands of clones, roughly nine tenths seen once. The sample is drawn from a study of T cell responses to AZD1222 COVID-19 vaccine. General study points: The donors showed a predominance of white British ancestry and of females, with possible underestimation of clonal diversity. Baseline serostatus was positive in only a handful of AZD1222 recipients.

The source of this sequence is an adult who received the AZD1222 COVID-19 vaccine. The material was peripheral blood, obtained 28 days after the second AZD1222 dose. This chain links TRBV16 with TRBJ1-1; TRBD1 agrees at 7 bases. CDR3 DNA sequence: TGTGCCAGCAGCCAAACGACAGGGCCGATGAACACTGAAGCTTTCTTT. Residues: CASSQTTGPMNTEAFF.